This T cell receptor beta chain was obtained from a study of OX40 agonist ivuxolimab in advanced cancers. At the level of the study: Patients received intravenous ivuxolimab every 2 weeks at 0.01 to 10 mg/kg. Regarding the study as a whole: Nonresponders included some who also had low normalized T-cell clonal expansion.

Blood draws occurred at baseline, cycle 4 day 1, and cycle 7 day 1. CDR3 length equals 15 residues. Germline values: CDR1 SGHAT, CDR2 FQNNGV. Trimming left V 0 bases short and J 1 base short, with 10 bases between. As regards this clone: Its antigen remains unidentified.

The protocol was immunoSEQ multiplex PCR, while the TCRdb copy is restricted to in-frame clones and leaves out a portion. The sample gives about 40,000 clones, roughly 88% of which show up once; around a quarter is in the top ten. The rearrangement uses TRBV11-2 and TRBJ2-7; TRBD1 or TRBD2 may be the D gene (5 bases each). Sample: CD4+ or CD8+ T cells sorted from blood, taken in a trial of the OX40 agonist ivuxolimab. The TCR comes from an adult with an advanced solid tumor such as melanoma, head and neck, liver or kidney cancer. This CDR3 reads CASSLDRGVSYEQYF. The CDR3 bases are TGTGCCAGCAGCTTAGATCGAGGGGTATCCTACGAGCAGTACTTC. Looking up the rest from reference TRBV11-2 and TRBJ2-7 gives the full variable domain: EAGVAQSPRYKIIEKRQSVAFWCNPISGHATLYWYQQILGQGPKLLIQFQNNGVVDDSQLPKDRFSAERLKGVDSTLKIQPAKLEDSAVYLCASSLDRGVSYEQYFGPGTRLTVT.